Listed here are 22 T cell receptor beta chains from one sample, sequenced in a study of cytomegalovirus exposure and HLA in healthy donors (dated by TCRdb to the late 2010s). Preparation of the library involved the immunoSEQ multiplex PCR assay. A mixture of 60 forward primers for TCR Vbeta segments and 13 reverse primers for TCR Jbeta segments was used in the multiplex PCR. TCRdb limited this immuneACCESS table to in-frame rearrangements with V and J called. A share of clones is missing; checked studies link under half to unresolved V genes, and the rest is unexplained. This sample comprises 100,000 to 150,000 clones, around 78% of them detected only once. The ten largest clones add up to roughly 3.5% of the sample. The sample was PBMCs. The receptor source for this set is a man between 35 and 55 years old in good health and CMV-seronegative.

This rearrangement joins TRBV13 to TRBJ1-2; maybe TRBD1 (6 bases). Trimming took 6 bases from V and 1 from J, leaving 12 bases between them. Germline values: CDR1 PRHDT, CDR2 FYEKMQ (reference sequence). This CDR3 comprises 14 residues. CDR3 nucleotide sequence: TGTGCCAGCAGTCTAAGGGGGTTTAACTATGGCTACACCTTC. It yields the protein CASSLRGFNYGYTF.

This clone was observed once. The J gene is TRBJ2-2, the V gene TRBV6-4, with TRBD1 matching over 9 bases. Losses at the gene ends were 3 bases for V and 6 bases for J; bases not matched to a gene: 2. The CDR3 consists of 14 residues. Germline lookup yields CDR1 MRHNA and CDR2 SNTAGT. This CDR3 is CASSDGTGSGELFF. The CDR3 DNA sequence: TGTGCCAGCAGTGATGGGACAGGGTCCGGGGAGCTGTTTTTT.

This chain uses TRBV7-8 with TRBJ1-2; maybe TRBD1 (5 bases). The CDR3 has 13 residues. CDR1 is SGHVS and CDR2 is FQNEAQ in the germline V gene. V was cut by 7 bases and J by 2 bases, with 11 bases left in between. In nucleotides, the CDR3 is TGTGCCAGCACCCAAAGACAGAACTATGGCTACACCTTC. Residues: CASTQRQNYGYTF.

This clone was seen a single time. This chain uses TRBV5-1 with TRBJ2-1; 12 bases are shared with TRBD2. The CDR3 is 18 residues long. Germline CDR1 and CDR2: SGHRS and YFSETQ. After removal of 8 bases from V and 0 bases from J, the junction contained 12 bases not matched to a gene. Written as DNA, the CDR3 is TGCGCCAGTAAGTTGTTGACTAGCGGGGGCAGCTCCTACAATGAGCAGTTCTTC. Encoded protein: CASKLLTSGGSSYNEQFF. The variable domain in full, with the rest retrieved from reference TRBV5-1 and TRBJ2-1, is KAGVTQTPRYLIKTRGQQVTLSCSPISGHRSVSWYQQTPGQGLQFLFEYFSETQRNKGNFPGRFSGRQFSNSRSEMNVSTLELGDSALYLCASKLLTSGGSSYNEQFFGPGTRLTVL.

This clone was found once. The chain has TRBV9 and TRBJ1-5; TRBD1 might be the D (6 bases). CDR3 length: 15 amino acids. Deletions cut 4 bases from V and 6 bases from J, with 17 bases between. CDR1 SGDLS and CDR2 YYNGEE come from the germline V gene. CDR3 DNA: TGTGCCAGCAGCCCCAAGGGGGAAACGCGTCAGCCCCAGCATTTT. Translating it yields CASSPKGETRQPQHF.

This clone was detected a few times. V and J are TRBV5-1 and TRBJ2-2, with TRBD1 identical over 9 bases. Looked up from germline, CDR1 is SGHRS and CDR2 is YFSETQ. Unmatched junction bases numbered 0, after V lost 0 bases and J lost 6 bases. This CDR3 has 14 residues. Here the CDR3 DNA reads TGCGCCAGCAGCTTGGGACAGGGGGCCGGGGAGCTGTTTTTT. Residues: CASSLGQGAGELFF. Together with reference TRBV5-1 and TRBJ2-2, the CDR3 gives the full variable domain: KAGVTQTPRYLIKTRGQQVTLSCSPISGHRSVSWYQQTPGQGLQFLFEYFSETQRNKGNFPGRFSGRQFSNSRSEMNVSTLELGDSALYLCASSLGQGAGELFFGEGSRLTVL.

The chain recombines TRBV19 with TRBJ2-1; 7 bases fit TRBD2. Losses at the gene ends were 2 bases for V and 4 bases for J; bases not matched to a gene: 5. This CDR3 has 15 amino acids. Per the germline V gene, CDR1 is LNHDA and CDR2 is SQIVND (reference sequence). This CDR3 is CASSIKGGGYNEQFF. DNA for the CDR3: TGTGCCAGTAGTATAAAGGGCGGGGGTTACAATGAGCAGTTCTTC.

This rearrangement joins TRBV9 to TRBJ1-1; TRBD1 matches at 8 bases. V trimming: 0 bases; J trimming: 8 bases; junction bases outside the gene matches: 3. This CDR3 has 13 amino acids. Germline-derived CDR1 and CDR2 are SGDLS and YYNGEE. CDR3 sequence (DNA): TGTGCCAGCAGCGTAGGTCAGGGGGCGGAAGCTTTCTTT. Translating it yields CASSVGQGAEAFF.

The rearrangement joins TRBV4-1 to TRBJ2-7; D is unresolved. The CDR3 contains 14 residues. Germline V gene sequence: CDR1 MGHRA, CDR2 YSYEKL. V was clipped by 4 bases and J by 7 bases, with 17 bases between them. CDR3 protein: CASSPPTPTREQYF. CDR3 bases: TGCGCCAGCAGCCCCCCCACCCCTACCAGGGAGCAGTACTTC.

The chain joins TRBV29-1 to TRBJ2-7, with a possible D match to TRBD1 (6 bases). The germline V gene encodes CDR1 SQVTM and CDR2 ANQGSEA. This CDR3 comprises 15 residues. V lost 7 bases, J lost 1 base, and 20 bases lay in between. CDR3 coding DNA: TGCAGCGCCGTACAGGGTTCCGGAAGGTCCTACGAGCAGTACTTC. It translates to CSAVQGSGRSYEQYF.

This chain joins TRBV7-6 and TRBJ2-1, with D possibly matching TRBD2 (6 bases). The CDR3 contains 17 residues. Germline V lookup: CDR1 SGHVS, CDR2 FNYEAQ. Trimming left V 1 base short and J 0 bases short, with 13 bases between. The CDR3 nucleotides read TGTGCCAGCAGCTTAGTTATCGGGGGAAGCTCCTACAATGAGCAGTTCTTC. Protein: CASSLVIGGSSYNEQFF.

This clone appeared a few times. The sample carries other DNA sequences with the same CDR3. The CDR3 loop reads CASSHPPKGTTVYNSPLHF. The CDR3 nucleotides read TGTGCCAGCAGCCACCCTCCGAAAGGGACTACGGTCTATAATTCACCCCTCCACTTT. The chain carries TRBV4-2 and TRBJ1-6; possibly TRBD1 for D (5 bases). Per the germline V gene, CDR1 is LGHNA and CDR2 is YNFKEQ. V dropped 3 bases and J dropped 3 bases, with 21 bases sitting between them. This CDR3 contains 19 residues.

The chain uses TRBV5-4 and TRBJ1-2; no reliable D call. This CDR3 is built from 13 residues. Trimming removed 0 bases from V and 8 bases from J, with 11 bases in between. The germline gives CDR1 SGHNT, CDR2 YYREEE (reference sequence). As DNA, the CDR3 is TGTGCCAGCAGCTTGGACCAGAATATAGGCTACACCTTC. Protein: CASSLDQNIGYTF.

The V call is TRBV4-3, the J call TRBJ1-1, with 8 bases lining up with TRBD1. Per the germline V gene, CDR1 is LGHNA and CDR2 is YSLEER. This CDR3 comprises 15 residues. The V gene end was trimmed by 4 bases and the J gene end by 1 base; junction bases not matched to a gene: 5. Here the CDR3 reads CASSRQGAGNTEAFF. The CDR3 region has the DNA TGCGCCAGCAGCCGGCAGGGGGCAGGGAACACTGAAGCTTTCTTT.

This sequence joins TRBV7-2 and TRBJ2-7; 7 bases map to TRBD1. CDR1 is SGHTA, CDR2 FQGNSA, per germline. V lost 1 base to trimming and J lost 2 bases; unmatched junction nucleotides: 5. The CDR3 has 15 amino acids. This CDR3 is CASSLGPGQPYEQYF. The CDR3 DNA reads TGTGCCAGCAGCTTAGGGCCGGGACAGCCCTACGAGCAGTACTTC.

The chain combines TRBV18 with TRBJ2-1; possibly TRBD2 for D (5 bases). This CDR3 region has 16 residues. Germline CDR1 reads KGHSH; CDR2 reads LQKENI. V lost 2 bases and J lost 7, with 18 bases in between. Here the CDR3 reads CASSPAHSPRGNEQFF. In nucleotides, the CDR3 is TGTGCCAGCTCACCAGCTCACAGTCCCCGAGGGAATGAGCAGTTCTTC.

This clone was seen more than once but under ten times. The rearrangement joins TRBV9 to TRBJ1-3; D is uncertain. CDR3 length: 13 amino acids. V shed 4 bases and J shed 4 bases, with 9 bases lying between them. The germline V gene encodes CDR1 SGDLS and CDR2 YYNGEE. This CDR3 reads CASSRGGGNTIYF. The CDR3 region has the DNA TGTGCCAGCAGCCGTGGAGGGGGAAACACCATATATTTT.

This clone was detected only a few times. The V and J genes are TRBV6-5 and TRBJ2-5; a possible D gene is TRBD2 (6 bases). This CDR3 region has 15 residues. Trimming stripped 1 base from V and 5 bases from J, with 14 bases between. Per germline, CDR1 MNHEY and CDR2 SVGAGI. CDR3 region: CASSYLVGGRETQYF. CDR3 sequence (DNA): TGTGCCAGCAGTTACTTGGTGGGGGGTCGGGAGACCCAGTACTTC.

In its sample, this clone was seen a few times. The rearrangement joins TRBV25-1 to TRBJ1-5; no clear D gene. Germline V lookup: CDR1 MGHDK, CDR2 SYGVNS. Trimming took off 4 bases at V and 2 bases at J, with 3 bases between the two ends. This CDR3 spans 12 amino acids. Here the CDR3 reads CASSVGNQPQHF. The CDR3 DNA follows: TGTGCCAGCAGTGTAGGCAATCAGCCCCAGCATTTT.

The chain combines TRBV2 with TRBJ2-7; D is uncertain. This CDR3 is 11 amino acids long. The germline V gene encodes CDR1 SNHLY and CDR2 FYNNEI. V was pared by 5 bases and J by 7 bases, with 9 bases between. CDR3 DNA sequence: TGTGCCAGCAGTCCCTTACAAGAGCAGTACTTC. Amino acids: CASSPLQEQYF.

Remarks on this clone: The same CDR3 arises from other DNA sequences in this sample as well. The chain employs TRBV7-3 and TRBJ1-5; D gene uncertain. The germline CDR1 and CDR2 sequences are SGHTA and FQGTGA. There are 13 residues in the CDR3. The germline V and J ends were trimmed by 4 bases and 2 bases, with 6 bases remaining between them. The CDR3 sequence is CASSSSGNQPQHF. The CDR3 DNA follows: TGTGCCAGCAGCTCTAGCGGCAATCAGCCCCAGCATTTT.

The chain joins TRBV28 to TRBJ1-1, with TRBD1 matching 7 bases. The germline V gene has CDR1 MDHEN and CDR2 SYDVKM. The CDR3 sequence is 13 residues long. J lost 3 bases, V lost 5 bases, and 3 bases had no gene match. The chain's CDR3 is CASSRRGDTEAFF. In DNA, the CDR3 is TGTGCCAGCAGTCGCAGGGGGGACACTGAAGCTTTCTTT.